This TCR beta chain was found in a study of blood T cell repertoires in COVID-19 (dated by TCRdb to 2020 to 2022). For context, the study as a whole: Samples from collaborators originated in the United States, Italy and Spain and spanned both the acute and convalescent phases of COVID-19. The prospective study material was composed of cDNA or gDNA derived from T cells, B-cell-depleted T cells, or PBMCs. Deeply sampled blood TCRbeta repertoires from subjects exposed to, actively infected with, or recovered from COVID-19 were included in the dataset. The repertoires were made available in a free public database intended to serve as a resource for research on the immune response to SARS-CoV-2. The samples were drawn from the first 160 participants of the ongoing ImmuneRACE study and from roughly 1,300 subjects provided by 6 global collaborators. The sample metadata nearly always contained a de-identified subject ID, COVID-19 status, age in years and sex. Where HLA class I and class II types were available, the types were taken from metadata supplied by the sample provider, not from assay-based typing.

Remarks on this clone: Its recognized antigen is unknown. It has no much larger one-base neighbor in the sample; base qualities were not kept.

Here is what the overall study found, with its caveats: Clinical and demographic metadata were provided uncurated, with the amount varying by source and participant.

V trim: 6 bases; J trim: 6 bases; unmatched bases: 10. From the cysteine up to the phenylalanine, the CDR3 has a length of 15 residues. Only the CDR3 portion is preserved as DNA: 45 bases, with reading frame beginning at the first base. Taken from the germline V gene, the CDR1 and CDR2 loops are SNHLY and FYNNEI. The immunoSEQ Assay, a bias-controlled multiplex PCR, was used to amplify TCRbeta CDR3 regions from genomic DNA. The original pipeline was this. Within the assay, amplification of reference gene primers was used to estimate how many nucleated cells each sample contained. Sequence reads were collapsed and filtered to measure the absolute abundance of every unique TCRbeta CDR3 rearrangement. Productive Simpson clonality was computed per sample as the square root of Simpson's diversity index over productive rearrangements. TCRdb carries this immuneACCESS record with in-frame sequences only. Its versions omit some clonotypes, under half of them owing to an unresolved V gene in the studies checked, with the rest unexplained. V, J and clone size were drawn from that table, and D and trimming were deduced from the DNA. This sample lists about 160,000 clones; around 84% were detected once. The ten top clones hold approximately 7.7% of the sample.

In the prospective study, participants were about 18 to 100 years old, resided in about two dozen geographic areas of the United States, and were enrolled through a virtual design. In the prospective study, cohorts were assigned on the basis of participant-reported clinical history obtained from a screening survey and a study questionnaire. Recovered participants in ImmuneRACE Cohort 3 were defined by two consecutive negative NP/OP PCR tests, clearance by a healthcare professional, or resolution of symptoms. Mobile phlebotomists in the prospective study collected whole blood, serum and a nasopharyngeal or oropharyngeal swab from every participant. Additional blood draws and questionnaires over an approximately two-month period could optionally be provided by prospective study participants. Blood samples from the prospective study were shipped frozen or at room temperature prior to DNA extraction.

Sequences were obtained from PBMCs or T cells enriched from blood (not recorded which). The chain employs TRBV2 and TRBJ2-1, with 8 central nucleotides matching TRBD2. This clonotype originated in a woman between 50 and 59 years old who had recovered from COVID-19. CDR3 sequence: CASSAGLAGSNEQFF. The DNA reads TGTGCCAGCAGCGCGGGGCTAGCGGGTAGCAATGAGCAGTTCTTC.